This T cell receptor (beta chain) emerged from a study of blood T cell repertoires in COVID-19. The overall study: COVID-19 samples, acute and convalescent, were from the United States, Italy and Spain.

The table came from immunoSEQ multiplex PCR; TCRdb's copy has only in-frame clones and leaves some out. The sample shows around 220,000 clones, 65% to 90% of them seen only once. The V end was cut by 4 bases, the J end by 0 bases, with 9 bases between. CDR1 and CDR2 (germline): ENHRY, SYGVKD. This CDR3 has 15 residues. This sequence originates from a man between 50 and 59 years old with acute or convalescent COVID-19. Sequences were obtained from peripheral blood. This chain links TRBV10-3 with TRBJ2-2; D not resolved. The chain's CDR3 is CAISGAGTNTGELFF. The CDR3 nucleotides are TGTGCCATCAGTGGTGCAGGCACGAACACCGGGGAGCTGTTTTTT.